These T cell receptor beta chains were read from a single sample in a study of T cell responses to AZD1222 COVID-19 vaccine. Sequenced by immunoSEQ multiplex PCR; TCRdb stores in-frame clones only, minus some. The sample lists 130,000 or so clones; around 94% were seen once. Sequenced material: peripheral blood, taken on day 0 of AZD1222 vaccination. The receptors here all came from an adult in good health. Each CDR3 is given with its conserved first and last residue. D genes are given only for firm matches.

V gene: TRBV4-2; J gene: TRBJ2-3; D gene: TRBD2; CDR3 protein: CASSQAGTSSSSTDTQYF
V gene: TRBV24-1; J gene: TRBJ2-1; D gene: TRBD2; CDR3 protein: CATSEGLAGSNEQFF
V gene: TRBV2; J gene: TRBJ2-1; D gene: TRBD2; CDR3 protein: CASSEGPWLAERVGNEQFF
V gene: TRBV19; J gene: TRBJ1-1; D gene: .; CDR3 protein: CASSMMWPRRAEAFF
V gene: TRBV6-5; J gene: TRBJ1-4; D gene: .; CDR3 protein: CASSRQATNEKLFF
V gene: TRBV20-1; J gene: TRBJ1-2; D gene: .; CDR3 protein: CSASVDYGYTF
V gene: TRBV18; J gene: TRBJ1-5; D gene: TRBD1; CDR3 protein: CASSQTGGDQPQHF
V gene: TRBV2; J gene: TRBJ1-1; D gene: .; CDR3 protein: CASSEAANTEAFF
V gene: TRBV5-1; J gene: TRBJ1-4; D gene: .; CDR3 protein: CASSLVGTAEKLFF
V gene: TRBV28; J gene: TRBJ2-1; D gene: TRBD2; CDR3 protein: CASSPRGSGRVDEQFF
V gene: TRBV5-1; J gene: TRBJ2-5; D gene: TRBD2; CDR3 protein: CASTTFGEGTQYF
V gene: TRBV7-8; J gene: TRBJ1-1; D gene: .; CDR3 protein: CASSLATGGVTEAFF
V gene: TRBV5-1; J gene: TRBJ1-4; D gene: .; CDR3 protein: CASCEHNPNEKLFF
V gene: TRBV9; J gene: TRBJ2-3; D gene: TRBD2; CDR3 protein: CASSVDPLAGETQYF
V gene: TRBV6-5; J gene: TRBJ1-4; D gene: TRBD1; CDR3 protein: CASRTDRGREKLFF
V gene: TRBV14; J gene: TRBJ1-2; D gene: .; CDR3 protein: CASSQDSAGYYGYTF
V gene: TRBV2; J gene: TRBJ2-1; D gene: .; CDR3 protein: CASSKGASVGNEQFF
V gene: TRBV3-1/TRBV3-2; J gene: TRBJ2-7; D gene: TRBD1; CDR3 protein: CASSHGTGIIVEQYF
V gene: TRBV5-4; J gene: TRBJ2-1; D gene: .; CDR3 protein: CASRSSGTGLWEQFF
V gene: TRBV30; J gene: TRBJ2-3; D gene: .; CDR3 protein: CAWKYALDTQYF
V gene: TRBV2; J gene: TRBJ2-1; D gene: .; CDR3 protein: CASSLGIWEQFF
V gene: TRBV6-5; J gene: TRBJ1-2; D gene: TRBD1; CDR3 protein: CASRSGTGVYGYTF
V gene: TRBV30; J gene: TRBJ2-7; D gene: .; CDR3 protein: CAWSGAGWAYEQYF
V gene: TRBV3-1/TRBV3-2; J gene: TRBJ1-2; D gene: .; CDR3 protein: CASSQGGFGAYGYTF
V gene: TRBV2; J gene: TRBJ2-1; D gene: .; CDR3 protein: CASSLDVNYNEQFF
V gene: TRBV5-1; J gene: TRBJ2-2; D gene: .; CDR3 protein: CASSLDLARTGELFF
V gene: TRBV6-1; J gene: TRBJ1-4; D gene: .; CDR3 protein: CASSERATNEKLFF
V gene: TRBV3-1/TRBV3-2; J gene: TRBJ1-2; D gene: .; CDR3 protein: CASSREGVNYGYTF
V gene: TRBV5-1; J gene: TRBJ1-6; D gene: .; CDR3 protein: CASSLGENSYNSPLHF
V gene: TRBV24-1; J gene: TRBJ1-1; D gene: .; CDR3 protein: CATSGTDTEAFF
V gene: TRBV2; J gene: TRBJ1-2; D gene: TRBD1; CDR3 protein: CASRDRVNYGYTF
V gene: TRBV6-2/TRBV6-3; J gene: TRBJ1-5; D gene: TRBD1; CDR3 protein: CASSHGTGGPFDQPQHF
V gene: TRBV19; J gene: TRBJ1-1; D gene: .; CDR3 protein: CASRLEGGNTEAFF